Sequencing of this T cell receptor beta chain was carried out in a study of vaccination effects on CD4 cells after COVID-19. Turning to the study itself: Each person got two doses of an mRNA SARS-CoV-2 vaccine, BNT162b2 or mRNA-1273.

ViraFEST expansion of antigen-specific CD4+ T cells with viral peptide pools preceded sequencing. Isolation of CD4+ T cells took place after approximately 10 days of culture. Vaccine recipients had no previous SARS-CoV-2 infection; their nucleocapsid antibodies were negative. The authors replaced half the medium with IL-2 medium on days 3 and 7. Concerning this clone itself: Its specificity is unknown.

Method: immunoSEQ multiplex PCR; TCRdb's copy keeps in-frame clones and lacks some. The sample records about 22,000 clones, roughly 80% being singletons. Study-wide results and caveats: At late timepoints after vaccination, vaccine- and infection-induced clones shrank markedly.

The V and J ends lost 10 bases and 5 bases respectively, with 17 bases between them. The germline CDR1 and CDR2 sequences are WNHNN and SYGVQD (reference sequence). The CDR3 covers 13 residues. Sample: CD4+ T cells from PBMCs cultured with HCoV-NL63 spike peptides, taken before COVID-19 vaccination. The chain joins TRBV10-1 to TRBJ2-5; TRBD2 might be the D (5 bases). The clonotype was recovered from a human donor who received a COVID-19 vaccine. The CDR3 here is CAIPRLPGETQYF. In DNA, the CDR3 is TGCGCCATTCCGCGCCTACCGGGGGAGACCCAGTACTTC.